Given below is one TCR beta chain in context. The antigen is undetermined. At one end the junction does not follow the germline gene, possibly because of a read error. The CDR3 is 15 residues long. The germline gives CDR1 SSHAT, CDR2 FNYEAQ (reference sequence). This record belongs to a study of shared clonotypes between healthy human individuals. The study's findings and limits: A small donor pool kept down the genetic and exposure-history diversity that was represented.

Some clones are missing from TCRdb's copy, which holds only in-frame ones; the method was immunoSEQ multiplex PCR. The sample consists of fewer than 600,000 clones, over 60% of them appearing once. Input material: PBMCs. The J gene is TRBJ1-2, the V gene TRBV7-7, with D possibly matching TRBD1 (6 bases). The sequence was obtained from a woman aged 40-49 years in good health. Some clones in this sample may be carry-over from other donors' samples. CDR3 coding DNA: TGTGCTAGCAGCAACACCCAGACAGGAAGGAATGGCTACACCTTC. Translated: CASSNTQTGRNGYTF.